The entry below gives a single T cell receptor (beta chain) sequence along with its context. The antigen is undetermined. This sample stems from a study of glioma-infiltrating T cells. Study information: Samples included WHO grade II oligodendrogliomas or astrocytomas and initial-diagnosis grade IV glioblastomas.

CDR1 is SQVTM and CDR2 is ANQGSEA in the germline V gene. This CDR3 has 12 amino acids. V was cut by 6 bases and J by 0 bases, with 8 bases left in between. Using RNA template, CDR3s of TCR alpha and beta were amplified with iRepertoire arm-PCR. TCRdb itself ran the multiplex PCR reads through MiXCR, one entry per CDR3 protein. This sample has around 390,000 distinct CDR3 sequences; approximately 42% occur once, and the top ten carry 12%. Notes on the study in general: Gliomas, especially low-grade, showed above-expected tissue-blood divergence; non-neoplastic patients showed below. Signature shared blood CDR3 motifs were enriched in low-divergence and depleted in high-divergence patients.

The rearrangement joins TRBV29-1 to TRBJ1-1; D remains unclear. The material sequenced was glioma tissue, nonneoplastic brain tissue, or PBMCs (not recorded which). The sequence was collected from a human donor with low-grade glioma or glioblastoma, undergoing nonglioma brain surgery, or in good health (not recorded which). The DNA for the CDR3 is TGCAGCGTCTGGAGCATGAACACTGAAGCTTTCTTT. Translating gives CSVWSMNTEAFF.